Listed here are 12 T cell receptor beta chains from one sample, sequenced in a study of cytomegalovirus exposure and HLA in healthy donors. PCR involved 60 Vbeta and 13 Jbeta primers. Here immunoSEQ multiplex PCR was the method, and the copy in TCRdb shows in-frame clones only, minus some. Of under 250,000 clones listed, approximately 80% were seen once; the top ten hold approximately 0.71%. The sample consisted of PBMCs. These TCRs come from a boy aged 2 to 10 in good health and CMV-seronegative.

This chain's CDR3 is CASRNSRTGPYEQYF. The CDR3 bases are TGTGCCAGCAGGAATTCCCGGACAGGACCCTACGAGCAGTACTTC. V usage is TRBV14 and J usage is TRBJ2-5; 7 bases map to TRBD1. The tail of the sequence fits TRBJ2-7 better, so the J call may be wrong. This CDR3 spans 15 amino acids. In germline, CDR1 is SGHDN, CDR2 FVKESK.

V gene TRBV6-1 combines with J gene TRBJ2-7; 8 bases map to TRBD1. Germline V gene lookup returns CDR1 MNHNS and CDR2 SASEGT. The CDR3 length is 14 residues. Trimming at V came to 8 bases and at J to 6 bases, leaving 12 bases not matched to a gene. This CDR3 reads CASGVNRGVCEQYF. CDR3 in DNA: TGTGCCAGCGGAGTCAACAGGGGGGTGTGCGAGCAGTACTTC.

As for this clone: Sequence at one end of the junction differs from germline and may be a read error. The chain employs TRBV30 and TRBJ1-5, with D hard to call. The CDR3 has 13 amino acids. Germline values: CDR1 GTSNPN, CDR2 SVGIG (reference sequence). The CDR3 bases are TGTGCCCGGAGTGTACTGGGCTATCAGCCCCAGCATTTT. It translates to CARSVLGYQPQHF.

The chain recombines TRBV5-1 with TRBJ2-1; 16 bases line up with TRBD2. CDR3 length: 16 amino acids. CDR1 and CDR2 (germline): SGHRS, YFSETQ. Losses at the gene ends were 4 bases for V and 8 bases for J; bases not matched to a gene: 6. The CDR3 region has the DNA TGCGCCAGCAGCACCGGGACTAGCGGGGGGGCCTATGAGCAGTTCTTC. It codes for CASSTGTSGGAYEQFF.

The chain combines TRBV21-1 with TRBJ2-7; the D call TRBD2 from the table was never checked on the DNA. TRBV21-1 is marked as a pseudogene. The CDR3 consists of 15 residues. The CDR3 is CASSPSGRPTYEQYF. Here the CDR3 DNA reads TGTGCCAGCAGTCCTAGCGGGAGGCCCACCTACGAGCAGTACTTC.

This chain connects TRBV6-4 to TRBJ2-1, with TRBD1 identical over 7 bases. Germline CDR1 is MRHNA and CDR2 is SNTAGT. The junction had 6 bases not matched to a gene; V was cut back by 0 bases and J by 4 bases. The CDR3 spans 16 residues. CDR3 sequence reads: CASSDSKTGNYNEQFF. The CDR3, as DNA: TGTGCCAGCAGTGACTCGAAGACAGGGAATTACAATGAGCAGTTCTTC.

V usage is TRBV7-9 and J usage is TRBJ2-3; TRBD2 matches at 15 bases. The V gene's germline CDR1 is SEHNR and CDR2 FQNEAQ (reference sequence). The CDR3 covers 15 residues. Losses at the gene ends were 5 bases for V and 7 bases for J; bases not matched to a gene: 4. The CDR3 protein is CASSAGTSGGYTQYF. The DNA for the CDR3 is TGTGCCAGCAGCGCCGGGACTAGCGGGGGGTATACGCAGTATTTT.

The genes are TRBV7-8 and TRBJ2-7; weak D call: TRBD2 (5 bases). Per germline, CDR1 SGHVS and CDR2 FQNEAQ. The CDR3 consists of 14 residues. V lost 0 bases and J lost 4, with 10 bases in between. CDR3 bases: TGTGCCAGCAGCTTAGCCCTAGCTCGGTACGAGCAGTACTTC. Translation: CASSLALARYEQYF.

This chain joins TRBV25-1 and TRBJ2-3; tentative D call: TRBD2 (7 bases). V was pared by 1 base and J by 1 base, with 12 bases between. Germline lookup yields CDR1 MGHDK and CDR2 SYGVNS. The CDR3 is made up of 16 amino acids. CDR3 coding DNA: TGTGCCAGCAGTGAATGGGGGGGCTGGCGCACAGATACGCAGTATTTT. This encodes CASSEWGGWRTDTQYF.

This chain connects TRBV7-2 to TRBJ1-6; perhaps TRBD1 as D (6 bases). Trimming took 6 bases from V and 1 from J, leaving 13 bases between them. The CDR3 loop spans 16 amino acids. CDR1 is SGHTA and CDR2 is FQGNSA in the germline V gene. CDR3 in amino acids: CASRRRQGSYNSPLHF. The DNA for the CDR3 is TGTGCCAGCAGACGCCGGCAGGGGTCCTATAATTCACCCCTCCACTTT.

This chain uses TRBV9 with TRBJ2-3; 14 bases align to TRBD2. The V segment lost 4 bases and the J segment 1 base; nucleotides outside the gene matches: 8. Germline loops: CDR1 SGDLS, CDR2 YYNGEE. The CDR3 runs to 18 residues. For the CDR3, the DNA is TGTGCCAGCAGCCCCCCCGGACTAGCGGGGGGCCGCACAGATACGCAGTATTTT. Translated, it gives CASSPPGLAGGRTDTQYF.

V usage is TRBV6-5 and J usage is TRBJ2-3; 12 bases are shared with TRBD1. V shed 6 bases, J shed 5 bases, and the junction held 6 bases outside the gene matches. Germline-derived CDR1 and CDR2 are MNHEY and SVGAGI. The CDR3 sequence is 15 residues long. CDR3 sequence (DNA): TGTGCCAGCAGGGGACAGGGGGCGGCTCGAGATACGCAGTATTTT. The encoded protein is CASRGQGAARDTQYF.